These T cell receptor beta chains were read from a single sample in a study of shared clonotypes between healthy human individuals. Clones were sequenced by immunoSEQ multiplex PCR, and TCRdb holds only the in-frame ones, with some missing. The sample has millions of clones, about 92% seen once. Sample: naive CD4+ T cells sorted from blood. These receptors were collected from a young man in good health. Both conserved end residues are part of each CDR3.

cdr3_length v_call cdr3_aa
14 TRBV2 CASTSRGGTGELFF
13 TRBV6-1 CASRLPTYNEQFF
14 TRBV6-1 CASSPGTLNEKLFF
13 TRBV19 CASTALPNQPQHF
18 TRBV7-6 CASSLAPTGTGITYEQYF
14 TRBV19 CASTAGYGNTEAFF
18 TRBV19 CASSIMGIWVANTGELFF
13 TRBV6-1 CASSSSGYGEQFF
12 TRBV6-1 CASRGRGYEQYF
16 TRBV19 CASSIRTGGRSPEAFF
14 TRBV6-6 CASSYPRDRDGYTF
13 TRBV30 CAWSYTSGNTIYF
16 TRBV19 CASRPNLGQGNTEAFF
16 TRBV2 CASSERTGGMNTEAFF
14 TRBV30 CAWSGWGSGNTIYF
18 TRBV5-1 CASSWRGQSESGANVLTF